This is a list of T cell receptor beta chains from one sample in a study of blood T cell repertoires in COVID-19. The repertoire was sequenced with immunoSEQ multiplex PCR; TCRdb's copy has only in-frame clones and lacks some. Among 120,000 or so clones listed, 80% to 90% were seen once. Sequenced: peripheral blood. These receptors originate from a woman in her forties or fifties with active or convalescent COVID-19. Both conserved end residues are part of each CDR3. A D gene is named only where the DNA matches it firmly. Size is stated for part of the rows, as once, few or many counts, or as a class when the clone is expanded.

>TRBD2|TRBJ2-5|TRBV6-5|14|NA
CASSYGTSRETQYF
TGTGCCAGCAGTTACGGGACTAGCAGGGAGACCCAGTACTTC
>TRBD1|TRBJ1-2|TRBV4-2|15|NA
CASSQEVQGAYGYTF
TGTGCCAGCAGCCAAGAAGTTCAGGGGGCCTATGGCTACACCTTC
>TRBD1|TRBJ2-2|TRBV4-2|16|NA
CASSHTQGSDTGELFF
TGTGCCAGCAGCCACACACAGGGGTCGGACACCGGGGAGCTGTTTTTT
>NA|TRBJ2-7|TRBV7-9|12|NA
CASSLDGVEQYF
TGTGCCAGCAGCTTAGATGGAGTAGAGCAGTACTTC
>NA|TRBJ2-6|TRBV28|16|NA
CASSLGIYSGANVLTF
TGTGCCAGCAGTCTCGGGATCTACTCTGGGGCCAACGTCCTGACTTTC
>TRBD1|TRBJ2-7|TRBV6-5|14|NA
CATGTGGFGYEQYF
TGTGCCACCGGGACAGGGGGGTTTGGCTACGAGCAGTACTTC
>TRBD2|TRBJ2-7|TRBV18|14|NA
CASSPREGSYEQYF
TGTGCCAGCTCACCTAGGGAGGGGTCCTACGAGCAGTACTTC
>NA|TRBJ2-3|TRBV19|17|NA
CASSKGAGYPSTDTQYF
TGTGCCAGTAGTAAGGGGGCGGGGTACCCTAGCACAGATACGCAGTATTTT
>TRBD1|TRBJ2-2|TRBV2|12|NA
CASRTGAGELFF
TGTGCCAGCAGAACAGGGGCCGGGGAGCTGTTTTTT
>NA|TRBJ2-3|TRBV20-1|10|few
CSAERDTQYF
TGCAGTGCCGAGCGGGATACGCAGTATTTT
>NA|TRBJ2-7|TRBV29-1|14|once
CSVERWQGTYEQYF
TGCAGCGTTGAAAGGTGGCAGGGTACCTACGAGCAGTACTTC
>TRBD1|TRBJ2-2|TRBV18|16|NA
CASSLRQGGYTGELFF
TGTGCCAGCTCACTCCGACAGGGGGGATACACCGGGGAGCTGTTTTTT
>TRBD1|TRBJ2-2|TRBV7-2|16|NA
CASSFGQGSNTGELFF
TGTGCCAGCAGCTTTGGACAGGGGAGTAACACCGGGGAGCTGTTTTTT
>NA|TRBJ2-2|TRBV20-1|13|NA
CSVSSGVTGELFF
TGCAGTGTTAGTTCGGGGGTCACCGGGGAGCTGTTTTTT
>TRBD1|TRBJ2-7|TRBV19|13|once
CASSTSGTGEQYF
TGTGCCAGTAGTACCTCCGGGACAGGGGAGCAGTACTTC